Described below is a single T cell receptor (beta chain) sequence and its context. This entry belongs to a study of cytotoxic CD8 clonotypes in ibrutinib-treated CLL. The CDR3 spans 15 residues. Trimming at V came to 6 bases and at J to 3 bases, leaving 7 bases not matched to a gene. Germline lookup yields CDR1 SNHLY and CDR2 FYNNEI. Profiled with immunoSEQ multiplex PCR; TCRdb holds only in-frame clones, not every one. Of about 300,000 clones listed, approximately 76% are singletons. Sequences were derived from PBMCs, sampled at disease progression, from a patient treated with ibrutinib. This sequence was found in a human donor with chronic lymphocytic leukemia. The chain employs TRBV2 and TRBJ1-3, with 8 bases lining up with TRBD1. The CDR3 loop is CASRGDRGNGNTIYF. CDR3 DNA: TGTGCCAGCAGGGGAGACAGGGGAAATGGAAACACCATATATTTT.